Listed below are T cell receptor beta chains from one sample, sequenced in a study of blood T cell repertoires in COVID-19. Using immunoSEQ multiplex PCR, the repertoire was profiled, and TCRdb retains in-frame clones only, with some absent. The data contain under 200,000 clones, more than 75% of them seen just once; the ten biggest clones take up 5.6%. The specimen was PBMCs or T cells enriched from blood (not recorded which). These receptors were taken from a man aged 35-49 years with acute COVID-19. Each CDR3 is given with its conserved first and last residue.

v_call,j_call,cdr3_aa
TRBV5-1,TRBJ2-3,CASSPGTGGSDTQYF
TRBV7-9,TRBJ1-5,CASSSQDFQPQHF
TRBV5-1,TRBJ1-4,CASSLAGEGGKGQLFF
TRBV3-1/TRBV3-2,TRBJ1-5,CASCPGGTVEPQHF
TRBV28,TRBJ2-7,CASSPPGVHEQYF
TRBV5-8,TRBJ2-3,CASSQGAASTDTQYF
TRBV14,TRBJ2-2,CASSQQVNTGELFF
TRBV5-4,TRBJ1-6,CASSLGGTARRDSPLHF
TRBV5-1,TRBJ2-1,CASTPGGDTGRNNEQFF
TRBV3-1/TRBV3-2,TRBJ2-7,CASSQSEGGKYYEQYF
TRBV5-1,TRBJ2-2,CASSRGQGGSLFF
TRBV14,TRBJ1-1,CASSLTGLNTEAFF
TRBV29-1,TRBJ2-1,CSVDRLAGGDNEQFF
TRBV6-5,TRBJ1-1,CASSRGLGSLEAFF
TRBV10-3,TRBJ2-1,CAISPRVLAGGPNEQFF
TRBV18,TRBJ2-7,CASSPPPNYEQYF
TRBV29-1,TRBJ1-2,CSVESGTYGYTF
TRBV19,TRBJ1-5,CASSYKSANQPQHF
TRBV7-3,TRBJ2-2,CASSPNGLKNTGELFF
TRBV10-3,TRBJ2-2,CAIRTPSGELFF
TRBV6-5,TRBJ1-1,CASSSGQSEAFF
TRBV12-3/TRBV12-4,TRBJ1-1,CASSLDAHREAFF
TRBV15,TRBJ1-5,CATSTRDRVNQPQHF
TRBV11-2,TRBJ2-1,CASSQTGYNEQFF
TRBV2,TRBJ2-1,CASRGTLGQKEGNEQFF
TRBV28,TRBJ1-2,CASSFGQFNGYTF
TRBV5-1,TRBJ1-5,CASSLAGVGNQPQHF
TRBV9,TRBJ1-6,CASSVDPESVAPLHF
TRBV9,TRBJ1-2,CASSAGTGYGYTF